A single sample is the source of the 32 T cell receptor beta chains below, sequenced in a study of blood T cell repertoires in COVID-19 (dated by TCRdb to 2020 to 2021). Receptors were amplified or captured by the immunoSEQ multiplex PCR assay. What TCRdb holds here is the immuneACCESS table cut down to in-frame rearrangements. Part of the clones is not present; checked against another copy, under half of the missing clones reflect an unresolved V gene, and the others are unexplained. The sample table shows 130,000 to 150,000 clones, and roughly nine tenths are seen once. The ten largest account for approximately 3% of the sample. The sequenced material came from peripheral blood. Source of these receptors: a woman aged 55-75 years with active COVID-19.

This chain uses TRBV6-2 or TRBV6-3 with TRBJ2-6; TRBD1 matches 7 bases. Germline CDR1 is MNHEY and CDR2 is SVGEGT. This CDR3 comprises 15 residues. The J segment lost 3 bases and the V segment lost 2 bases, leaving 1 base of the junction unmatched. This CDR3 reads CASSYRGRGANVLTF. The CDR3 DNA reads TGTGCCAGCAGTTACAGGGGGCGTGGGGCCAACGTCCTGACTTTC.

The gene calls are TRBV6-2 or TRBV6-3 and TRBJ1-6, with 7 positions matching TRBD1. CDR3 length: 13 amino acids. After removal of 6 bases from V and 10 bases from J, the junction contained 6 bases not matched to a gene. Germline CDR1 and CDR2: MNHEY and SVGEGT. CDR3 region: CASSDRAESPLHF. The CDR3 DNA sequence: TGTGCCAGCAGCGACAGGGCGGAATCACCCCTCCACTTT.

This chain connects TRBV27 to TRBJ2-5, with a possible D match to TRBD1 (5 bases). This CDR3 is built from 13 residues. The V end was cut by 5 bases, the J end by 3 bases, with 10 bases between. Germline V gene lookup returns CDR1 MNHEY and CDR2 SMNVEV (reference sequence). The DNA for the CDR3 is TGTGCCAGCAGTCCCTGGACAAAAGAGACCCAGTACTTC. This sequence encodes CASSPWTKETQYF.

A note on this clone: At one boundary the junction diverges from the germline segment, which might be a read error. The J gene is TRBJ1-2, the V gene TRBV3-1 (or the pseudogene TRBV3-2); D uncertain. The V gene's germline CDR1 is LGHDT and CDR2 YNNKEL (reference sequence). This CDR3 is 11 amino acids long. CDR3 sequence (DNA): TGTGCCAGCAGCCTAGAACGCGGACTTGTCTTC. Encoded protein: CASSLERGLVF.

V usage is TRBV28 and J usage is TRBJ2-7, with TRBD2 as a possible D gene (5 bases). CDR1 is MDHEN, CDR2 SYDVKM, per germline. V was pared by 5 bases and J by 4 bases, with 12 bases between. The length of the CDR3 is 13 residues. In DNA, the CDR3 is TGTGCCAGCAGTGCGGGTCTTTTTTACGAGCAGTACTTC. Its translation is CASSAGLFYEQYF.

The chain has TRBV11-1 and TRBJ2-7, with D uncertain. The CDR3 has 14 amino acids. Germline-derived CDR1 and CDR2 are SGHAT and FQDESV (reference sequence). Trimming took off 4 bases at V and 2 bases at J, with 12 bases between the two ends. Here the CDR3 DNA reads TGTGCCAGCAGCTCCGATAACCTAGCCTACGAGCAGTACTTC. Protein product: CASSSDNLAYEQYF.

V gene TRBV19 combines with J gene TRBJ1-5; 9 bases are shared with TRBD1. After removal of 6 bases from V and 2 bases from J, the junction contained 8 bases not matched to a gene. CDR3 length: 16 residues. Germline V gene data show CDR1 as LNHDA and CDR2 as SQIVND (reference sequence). The CDR3 region is CASRLPGQGGNQPQHF. DNA for the CDR3: TGTGCCAGTAGGCTACCGGGACAGGGAGGCAATCAGCCCCAGCATTTT.

The chain links TRBV25-1 to TRBJ2-2, with 11 bases identical to TRBD2. The CDR3 is 16 amino acids. Germline V gene data show CDR1 as MGHDK and CDR2 as SYGVNS. V lost 7 bases, J lost 4 bases, and 8 bases stayed unmatched. The CDR3 is CASTPGLAGGTGELFF. As DNA, the CDR3 is TGTGCCAGCACCCCAGGACTAGCGGGTGGCACCGGGGAGCTGTTTTTT.

The chain carries TRBV5-6 and TRBJ1-2; TRBD1 matches at 7 bases. The ends lost 4 bases at V and 9 bases at J; junction bases unmatched: 9. The CDR3 has 13 residues. CDR1 SGHDT and CDR2 YYEEEE come from the germline V gene. As DNA, the CDR3 is TGTGCCAGCAGCCGGAGACAGGGTTTACGCTACACCTTC. Its protein is CASSRRQGLRYTF.

The chain uses TRBV7-8 and TRBJ1-3, with D hard to call. Germline V lookup: CDR1 SGHVS, CDR2 FQNEAQ. V lost 7 bases, J lost 6 bases, and 19 bases lay in between. The CDR3 extends over 15 amino acids. DNA for the CDR3: TGTGCCAGCACCCCCGCCCGAGTTATGGTAAACACCATATATTTT. Translation gives CASTPARVMVNTIYF.

DNA of the CDR3: TGTGCCAGCAGCGTAACGGGAGACGGGTACAATGAGCAGTTCTTC. Its protein product is CASSVTGDGYNEQFF. The genes are TRBV9 and TRBJ2-1, with D possibly matching TRBD2 (6 bases). Trimming left V 1 base short and J 4 bases short, with 12 bases between. Germline assignment: CDR1 SGDLS and CDR2 YYNGEE. This CDR3 has 15 amino acids.

The V gene is TRBV30, the J gene TRBJ2-5; TRBD2 is a possible D gene (6 bases). Germline CDR1 reads GTSNPN; CDR2 reads SVGIG (reference sequence). V dropped 0 bases and J dropped 0 bases, with 11 bases sitting between them. This CDR3 is 15 amino acids long. The CDR3 DNA follows: TGTGCCTGGAGTGTATATGGAGGGAACCAAGAGACCCAGTACTTC. It is translated as CAWSVYGGNQETQYF.

The chain links TRBV27 to TRBJ1-4; possibly TRBD1 for D (6 bases). Trimming removed 11 bases at V and 0 bases at J, with 10 bases between. The CDR3 covers 13 residues. Germline lookup yields CDR1 MNHEY and CDR2 SMNVEV (reference sequence). The DNA of the CDR3 is TGTGCCGTAACAGGGACAACTAATGAAAAACTGTTTTTT. Translating gives CAVTGTTNEKLFF.

The V and J genes are TRBV11-2 and TRBJ2-1, with TRBD1 matching over 9 bases. The V gene's germline CDR1 is SGHAT and CDR2 FQNNGV. The ends lost 5 bases at V and 5 bases at J; junction bases unmatched: 7. CDR3 length: 15 amino acids. The DNA of the CDR3 is TGTGCCAGCAGCGTGGGGGACAGGGCCCACAATGAGCAGTTCTTC. This codes for CASSVGDRAHNEQFF.

This clone was seen just once. CDR3 sequence (DNA): TGTGCCACCAGCAGAGTCCCGGGGACTAATGAAAAACTGTTTTTT. This translates into CATSRVPGTNEKLFF. The rearrangement joins TRBV15 to TRBJ1-4; D gene uncertain. The V end was cut by 1 base, the J end by 2 bases, with 8 bases between. The germline gives CDR1 LNHNV, CDR2 YYDKDF (reference sequence). CDR3 length: 15 residues.

Written as DNA, the CDR3 is TGTGCCAGCAGCTTAGGGTCCGCGGGAGGCTCATCTGAGCAGTTCTTC. Its translation is CASSLGSAGGSSEQFF. The chain links TRBV7-9 to TRBJ2-1, with 8 bases identical to TRBD2. The length of the CDR3 is 16 residues. CDR1 is SEHNR, CDR2 FQNEAQ, per germline (reference sequence). The junction had 11 bases not matched to a gene; V was cut back by 1 base and J by 9 bases. Complete variable domain (other parts from reference TRBV7-9 and TRBJ2-1): DTGVSQNPRHKITKRGQNVTFRCDPISEHNRLYWYRQTLGQGPEFLTYFQNEAQLEKSRLLSDRFSAERPKGSFSTLEIQRTEQGDSAMYLCASSLGSAGGSSEQFFGPGTRLTVL.

This sequence joins TRBV12-3 or TRBV12-4 and TRBJ1-5, with D perhaps matching TRBD1 (5 bases). V was shortened by 5 bases and J by 6 bases, with 8 bases between the two germline ends. This CDR3 comprises 12 residues. This CDR3 reads CASSVQGQPQHF. For the CDR3, the DNA is TGTGCCAGCAGTGTGCAGGGTCAGCCCCAGCATTTT.

V and J are TRBV4-1 and TRBJ1-5; 9 positions agree with TRBD1. Trimming cost V 6 bases and J 1 base; bases outside gene matches: 4. Germline loops: CDR1 MGHRA, CDR2 YSYEKL. This CDR3 is built from 15 residues. CDR3 nucleotide sequence: TGCGCCAGCAGAGGACAGGGGAGAAGCAATCAGCCCCAGCATTTT. Translation: CASRGQGRSNQPQHF.

In DNA form, the CDR3 reads TGTGCCAGCAGCTTAAGGACAAACCAAGAAGAGACCCAGTACTTC. Translation: CASSLRTNQEETQYF. This rearrangement joins TRBV7-9 to TRBJ2-5; D may be TRBD1 (5 bases). CDR1 and CDR2 from the germline V gene are SEHNR and FQNEAQ (reference sequence). Trimming took 2 bases from V and 3 from J, leaving 13 bases between them. The CDR3 has 15 amino acids.

This chain connects TRBV18 to TRBJ1-5; D is possibly TRBD1 (5 bases). This CDR3 is built from 13 residues. V was clipped by 3 bases and J by 6 bases, with 9 bases between them. Germline loops: CDR1 KGHSH, CDR2 LQKENI. DNA of the CDR3: TGTGCCAGCTCACCCGGGGGGACTCAGCCCCAGCATTTT. The encoded protein is CASSPGGTQPQHF.

V is TRBV11-2 and J is TRBJ2-1; weak D call: TRBD1 (6 bases). Germline values: CDR1 SGHAT, CDR2 FQNNGV. V shed 5 bases and J shed 2 bases, with 13 bases lying between them. The CDR3 loop spans 15 amino acids. The DNA of the CDR3 is TGTGCCAGCAGCCAAGTACAGGGCGCCTACAATGAGCAGTTCTTC. It yields the protein CASSQVQGAYNEQFF. The full variable domain, in which reference TRBV11-2 and TRBJ2-1 provide the parts outside the CDR3, is EAGVAQSPRYKIIEKRQSVAFWCNPISGHATLYWYQQILGQGPKLLIQFQNNGVVDDSQLPKDRFSAERLKGVDSTLKIQPAKLEDSAVYLCASSQVQGAYNEQFFGPGTRLTVL.

The chain is built from TRBV7-9 and TRBJ2-5, with D perhaps TRBD2 (6 bases). Germline-derived CDR1 and CDR2 are SEHNR and FQNEAQ (reference sequence). The CDR3 is 16 amino acids. Trimming stripped 5 bases from V and 4 bases from J, with 20 bases between. DNA for the CDR3: TGTGCCAGCAGCACATCGCCGGGACTCGGGGGAGAGACCCAGTACTTC. Amino acid sequence: CASSTSPGLGGETQYF.

The chain has TRBV5-5 and TRBJ1-2, with 7 positions matching TRBD1. Looked up from germline, CDR1 is SGHKS and CDR2 is YYEKEE (reference sequence). J was trimmed by 8 bases and V by 0 bases; bases with no gene match: 7. The CDR3 sequence is 14 residues long. Written as DNA, the CDR3 is TGTGCCAGCAGCTTGGGGACAGGAGGGGGGGGCTACACCTTC. Its protein product is CASSLGTGGGGYTF.

The chain carries TRBV6-1 and TRBJ2-3; D remains unclear. The CDR3 has 15 residues. Germline loops: CDR1 MNHNS, CDR2 SASEGT. The V end was cut by 2 bases, the J end by 9 bases, with 18 bases between. The CDR3 region has the DNA TGTGCCAGCAGTGAATCATCCAGGCGCTTTCTGACGCAGTATTTT. It translates to CASSESSRRFLTQYF.

The chain recombines TRBV14 with TRBJ1-6; the match to TRBD1 covers 7 bases. The CDR3 is 14 amino acids. Germline CDR1 is SGHDN and CDR2 is FVKESK. Trimming removed 2 bases from V and 8 bases from J; junction bases left unmatched: 3. The CDR3 is CASSQQGEYSPLHF. DNA of the CDR3: TGTGCCAGCAGCCAACAGGGGGAATATTCACCCCTCCACTTT.

This chain uses TRBV23-1 with TRBJ2-1, with TRBD1 as a possible D gene (6 bases). TRBV23-1 is recorded as an ORF, its role being uncertain. V was trimmed by 2 bases and J by 2 bases, leaving 25 bases between them. CDR3 length: 20 amino acids. In DNA, the CDR3 is TGCGCCAGCAGTCAAGAACTATTACCCTACTACAGGGAACCCTACAATGAGCAGTTCTTC. Residues: CASSQELLPYYREPYNEQFF.

This rearrangement joins TRBV27 to TRBJ2-7; D possibly corresponds to TRBD2 (6 bases). V shed 9 bases and J shed 7 bases, with 25 bases lying between them. This CDR3 is 15 amino acids long. Germline CDR1 and CDR2: MNHEY and SMNVEV (reference sequence). The CDR3 DNA reads TGTGCCAGTAAATGGGGCGGGGAGGACGTCCCGGAGCAGTACTTC. It encodes CASKWGGEDVPEQYF.

This rearrangement joins TRBV7-9 to TRBJ1-1, with a possible D match to TRBD1 (5 bases). Trimming took 2 bases from V and 0 from J, leaving 10 bases between them. The germline V gene encodes CDR1 SEHNR and CDR2 FQNEAQ (reference sequence). The CDR3 extends over 15 amino acids. The CDR3 DNA follows: TGTGCCAGCAGCTTATTAGGACATCTGAACACTGAAGCTTTCTTT. Its protein is CASSLLGHLNTEAFF.

This chain links TRBV5-4 with TRBJ1-1, with 8 bases aligning to TRBD1. This CDR3 comprises 13 residues. Germline values: CDR1 SGHNT, CDR2 YYREEE (reference sequence). V lost 5 bases, J lost 4 bases, and 4 bases stayed unmatched. The CDR3 sequence: CASSLDRATEAFF. Here the CDR3 DNA reads TGTGCCAGCAGTCTGGACAGGGCCACTGAAGCTTTCTTT.

The chain couples TRBV18 to TRBJ1-2; D is undetermined. Germline CDR1 reads KGHSH; CDR2 reads LQKENI. The CDR3 has 15 residues. V lost 3 bases, J lost 8 bases, and 19 bases lay in between. The CDR3 loop is CASSPVEGNDIGYTF. Written as DNA, the CDR3 is TGTGCCAGCTCACCCGTGGAGGGAAACGACATCGGCTACACCTTC.

V is TRBV30 and J is TRBJ1-6, with D tentatively TRBD1 (5 bases). The V end was cut by 0 bases, the J end by 9 bases, with 18 bases between. The germline CDR1 and CDR2 sequences are GTSNPN and SVGIG (reference sequence). The CDR3 has 16 residues. This chain's CDR3 is CAWSVNLPRVGSPLHF. The CDR3 bases are TGTGCCTGGAGTGTAAACCTGCCCAGGGTGGGTTCACCCCTCCACTTT.

The CDR3 nucleotides read TGTGCCAGCAGTTTGATACAGGCTGGTTACGAGCAGTACTTC. Residues: CASSLIQAGYEQYF. The chain couples TRBV6-2 or TRBV6-3 to TRBJ2-7; maybe TRBD1 (5 bases). Trimming cost V 4 bases and J 4 bases, with 14 bases left between them. The length of the CDR3 is 14 residues. CDR1 and CDR2 (germline): MNHEY, SVGEGT.